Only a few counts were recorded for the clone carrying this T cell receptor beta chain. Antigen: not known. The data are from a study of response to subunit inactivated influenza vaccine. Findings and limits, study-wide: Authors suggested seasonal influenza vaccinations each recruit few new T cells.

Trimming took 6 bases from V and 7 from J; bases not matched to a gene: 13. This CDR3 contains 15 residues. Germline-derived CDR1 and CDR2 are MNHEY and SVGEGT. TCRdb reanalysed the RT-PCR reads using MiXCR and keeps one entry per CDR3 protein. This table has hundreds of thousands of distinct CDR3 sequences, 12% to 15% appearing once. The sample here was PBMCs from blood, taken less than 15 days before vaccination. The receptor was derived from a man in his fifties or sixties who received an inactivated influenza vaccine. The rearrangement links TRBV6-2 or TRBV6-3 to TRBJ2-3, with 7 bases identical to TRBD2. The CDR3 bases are TGTGCCAGCAGAAACGCTCCTAGCGGAGCCTATACGCAGTATTTT. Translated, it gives CASRNAPSGAYTQYF.